The sequence of this T cell receptor (beta chain) was determined in a study of T-cell reconstitution after alpha-beta-depleted transplantation in children. Notes on this clonotype: The antigen is unknown.

Unique molecular identifiers were incorporated during preparation of the TCRbeta library. TCRdb independently ran MiXCR on the PCR reads; one entry per CDR3 protein. The table lists around 580,000 distinct CDR3 sequences, 25% to 30% of them singletons. Germline CDR1 is SGHRS and CDR2 is YFSETQ. The CDR3 is 14 amino acids. Trimming stripped 1 base from V and 0 bases from J, with 5 bases between. General study results and limits: At around two months after transplant, the alpha-beta T cells were reportedly derived from several hundred expanded clones that came from non-depleted graft cells.

Sequenced material: PBMCs, taken before TCRalphabeta/CD19-depleted stem cell transplant. The chain carries TRBV5-1 and TRBJ2-1; D uncertain. This receptor was identified in a boy less than two years old with Wiskott-Aldrich syndrome, due to receive a stem cell transplant. CDR3 amino acids: CASSLRYSYNEQFF. In DNA form, the CDR3 reads TGCGCCAGCAGCTTGCGGTACTCCTACAATGAGCAGTTCTTC.